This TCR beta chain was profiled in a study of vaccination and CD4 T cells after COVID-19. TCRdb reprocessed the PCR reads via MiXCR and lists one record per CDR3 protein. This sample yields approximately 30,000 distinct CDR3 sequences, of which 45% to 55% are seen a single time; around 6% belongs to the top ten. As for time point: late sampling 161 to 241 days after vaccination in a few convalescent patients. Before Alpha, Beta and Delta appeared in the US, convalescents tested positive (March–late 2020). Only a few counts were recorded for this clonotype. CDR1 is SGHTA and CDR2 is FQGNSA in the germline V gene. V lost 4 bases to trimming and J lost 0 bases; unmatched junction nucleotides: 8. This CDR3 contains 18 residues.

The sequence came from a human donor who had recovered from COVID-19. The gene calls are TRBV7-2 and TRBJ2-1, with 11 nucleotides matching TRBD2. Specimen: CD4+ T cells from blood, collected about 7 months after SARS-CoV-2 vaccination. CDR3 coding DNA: TGTGCCAGCAGCTCCCCACTAGCGGGGGCGAGCTCCTACAATGAGCAGTTCTTC. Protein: CASSSPLAGASSYNEQFF.